This T cell receptor beta chain comes out of a study of T-cell memory formation after mild COVID-19. Findings and limits, study-wide: The second-wave clones peaking on day 37 were not confirmed as SARS-CoV-2-specific. Largely, contracting CD4+ clones fell within CM and EM, and contracting CD8+ clones within EMRA.

The V and J ends lost 4 bases and 2 bases respectively, with 16 bases between them. The germline V gene has CDR1 LNHNV and CDR2 YYDKDF (reference sequence). The CDR3 totals 16 residues. The 5'RACE method, run with constant-segment primers, produced TCR alpha and TCR beta cDNA libraries (carrying sample barcodes and UMIs). Using its own MiXCR run on the 5' RACE reads, TCRdb lists one record per CDR3 protein. The table records about 210,000 distinct CDR3 sequences, more than 25% of them present only once. There are a few counts of this clonotype. Its antigen is as yet unknown. The chain uses TRBV15 and TRBJ2-3, with no clear D. The origin of this receptor is an adult woman who had mild COVID-19 (a few samples of this study predate the infection). Cell type and time point are not known. The sequenced material came from PBMCs or a T cell subset sorted from them (not recorded which). CDR3 amino acids: CATSKVTTRSTDTQYF. In DNA form, the CDR3 reads TGTGCCACCAGCAAGGTTACCACCCGTTCCACAGATACGCAGTATTTT.